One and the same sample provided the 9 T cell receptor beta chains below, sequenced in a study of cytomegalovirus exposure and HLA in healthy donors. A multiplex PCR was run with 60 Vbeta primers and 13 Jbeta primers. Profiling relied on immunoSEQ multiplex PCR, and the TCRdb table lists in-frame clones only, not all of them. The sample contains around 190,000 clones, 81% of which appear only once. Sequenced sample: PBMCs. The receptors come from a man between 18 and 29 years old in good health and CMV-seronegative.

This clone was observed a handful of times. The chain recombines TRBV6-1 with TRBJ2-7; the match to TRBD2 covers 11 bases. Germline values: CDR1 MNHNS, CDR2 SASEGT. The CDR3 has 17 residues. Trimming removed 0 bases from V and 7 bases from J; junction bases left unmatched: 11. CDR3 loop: CASSEAVGLAVGGEQYF. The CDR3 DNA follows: TGTGCCAGCAGTGAAGCGGTGGGACTAGCGGTAGGCGGTGAGCAGTACTTC.

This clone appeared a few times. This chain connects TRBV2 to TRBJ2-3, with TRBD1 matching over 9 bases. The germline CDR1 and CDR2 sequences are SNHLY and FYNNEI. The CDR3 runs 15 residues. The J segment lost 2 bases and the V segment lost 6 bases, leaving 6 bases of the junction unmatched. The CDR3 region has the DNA TGTGCCAGCAGGGAGGACAGGGGAGTCACAGATACGCAGTATTTT. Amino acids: CASREDRGVTDTQYF.

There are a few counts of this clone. CDR3 DNA: TGTGCCAGTCTGACTATCTCCGGGGAGCTGTTTTTT. Amino acids: CASLTISGELFF. The rearrangement links TRBV19 to TRBJ2-2; tentative D call: TRBD2 (5 bases). CDR1 LNHDA and CDR2 SQIVND come from the germline V gene (reference sequence). V was shortened by 8 bases and J by 6 bases, with 10 bases between the two germline ends. The CDR3 is 12 residues long. The full variable domain, in which reference TRBV19 and TRBJ2-2 provide the parts outside the CDR3, is DGGITQSPKYLFRKEGQNVTLSCEQNLNHDAMYWYRQDPGQGLRLIYYSQIVNDFQKGDIAEGYSVSREKKESFPLTVTSAQKNPTAFYLCASLTISGELFFGEGSRLTVL.

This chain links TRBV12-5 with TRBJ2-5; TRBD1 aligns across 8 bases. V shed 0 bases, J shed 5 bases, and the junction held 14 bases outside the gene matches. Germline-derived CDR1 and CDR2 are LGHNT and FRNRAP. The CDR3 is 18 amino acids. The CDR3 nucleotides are TGTGCTAGTGGTTTGGTGGTGCTAGGGGGACAGGAACGGGAGACCCAGTACTTC. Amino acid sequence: CASGLVVLGGQERETQYF.

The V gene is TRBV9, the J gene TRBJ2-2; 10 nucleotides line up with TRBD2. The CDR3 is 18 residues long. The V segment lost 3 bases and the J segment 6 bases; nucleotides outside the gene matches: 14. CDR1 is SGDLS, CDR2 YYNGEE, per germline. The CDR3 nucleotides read TGTGCCAGCAGCGCCCCTGCTGGGACTAGCGTGAGGTCCGGGGAGCTGTTTTTT. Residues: CASSAPAGTSVRSGELFF. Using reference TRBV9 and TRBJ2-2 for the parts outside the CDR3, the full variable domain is DSGVTQTPKHLITATGQRVTLRCSPRSGDLSVYWYQQSLDQGLQFLIQYYNGEERAKGNILERFSAQQFPDLHSELNLSSLELGDSALYFCASSAPAGTSVRSGELFFGEGSRLTVL.

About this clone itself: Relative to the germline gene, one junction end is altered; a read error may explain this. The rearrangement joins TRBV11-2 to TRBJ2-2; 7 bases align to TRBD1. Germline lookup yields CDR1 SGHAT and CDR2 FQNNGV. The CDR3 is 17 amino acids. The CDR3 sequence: CTSSPEPDRVNTGELFF. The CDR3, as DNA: TGTACCAGCAGCCCCGAACCAGACAGGGTGAACACCGGGGAGCTGTTTTTT.

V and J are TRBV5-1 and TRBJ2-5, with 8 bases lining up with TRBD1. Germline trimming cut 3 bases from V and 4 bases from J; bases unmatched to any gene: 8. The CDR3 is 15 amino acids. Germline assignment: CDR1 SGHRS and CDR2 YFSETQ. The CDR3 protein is CASSSGTGQTETQYF. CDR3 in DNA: TGCGCCAGCAGCTCCGGGACAGGACAGACAGAGACCCAGTACTTC.

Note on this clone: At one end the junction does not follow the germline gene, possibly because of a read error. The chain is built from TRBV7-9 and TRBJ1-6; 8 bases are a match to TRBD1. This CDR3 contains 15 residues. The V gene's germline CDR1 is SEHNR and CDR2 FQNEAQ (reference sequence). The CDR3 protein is CSSSLRTGYNSPLHF. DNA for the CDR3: TGTTCCAGCAGCCTACGGACAGGGTATAATTCACCCCTCCACTTT.

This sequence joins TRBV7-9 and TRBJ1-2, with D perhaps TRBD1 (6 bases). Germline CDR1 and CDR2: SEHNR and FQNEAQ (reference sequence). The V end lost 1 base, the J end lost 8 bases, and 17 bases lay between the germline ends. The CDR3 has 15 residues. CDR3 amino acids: CASSLDGIWTEGYTF. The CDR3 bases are TGTGCCAGCAGCTTAGACGGAATCTGGACAGAGGGCTACACCTTC.